The 26 T cell receptor beta chains presented below share a single source sample, sequenced in a study of cytomegalovirus exposure and HLA in healthy donors listed by TCRdb under 2017. Library generation was performed with the immunoSEQ multiplex PCR assay. For the multiplex PCR, a mixture combining 60 forward primers for TCR Vbeta segments and 13 reverse primers for TCR Jbeta segments was used. Here the immuneACCESS table is served through TCRdb, limited to in-frame sequences with V and J called. Missing clones are a known gap in these copies; in checked studies unresolved V genes cover under half, and the rest lacks a known reason. The sample table contains roughly 100,000 clones; only one count was recorded for 60% to 85% of them. The top ten clonotypes cover 4.5% to 6% of the sample. The sequenced material came from PBMCs. The source is a woman in her 40s in good health and CMV-seronegative.

The gene calls are TRBV27 and TRBJ2-5, with TRBD2 matching 12 bases. The V segment lost 6 bases and the J segment 2 bases; nucleotides outside the gene matches: 7. Germline CDR1 MNHEY, CDR2 SMNVEV (reference sequence). The CDR3 length is 16 residues. The CDR3 is CASSRRLAGEQETQYF. The CDR3 coding sequence is TGTGCCAGCAGCCGTCGACTAGCGGGGGAACAAGAGACCCAGTACTTC.

This clone was observed a few times. J is TRBJ2-3 and V is TRBV2; the match to TRBD2 covers 12 bases. Germline loops: CDR1 SNHLY, CDR2 FYNNEI. Trimming at V came to 5 bases and at J to 4 bases, leaving 4 bases not matched to a gene. The CDR3 contains 15 residues. The CDR3 region is CASSQSSGGADTQYF. For the CDR3, the DNA is TGTGCCAGCAGTCAATCTAGCGGGGGGGCAGATACGCAGTATTTT.

This clone was found a few times. V gene TRBV7-9 combines with J gene TRBJ2-1, with 10 positions matching TRBD2. The germline CDR1 and CDR2 sequences are SEHNR and FQNEAQ (reference sequence). The CDR3 has 18 residues. V was clipped by 2 bases and J by 4 bases; unmatched bases: 11. CDR3 DNA sequence: TGTGCCAGCAGCTTATCCCTACCGACTAGCGGGTCTTACAATGAGCAGTTCTTC. Amino acid sequence: CASSLSLPTSGSYNEQFF.

V usage is TRBV7-2 and J usage is TRBJ2-7, with D tentatively TRBD1 (5 bases). Looked up from germline, CDR1 is SGHTA and CDR2 is FQGNSA. CDR3 length: 14 amino acids. The germline V and J ends were trimmed by 5 bases and 4 bases, with 15 bases remaining between them. CDR3 sequence (DNA): TGTGCCAGCAGCCAAGACAGCGCTAGGTACGAGCAGTACTTC. Translating gives CASSQDSARYEQYF.

The chain is built from TRBV13 and TRBJ2-5; a weak D match, TRBD2 (6 bases). Germline CDR1 is PRHDT and CDR2 is FYEKMQ (reference sequence). V was cut by 4 bases and J by 3 bases, with 18 bases left in between. This CDR3 comprises 16 residues. CDR3 protein: CASSSGRGLEEETQYF. The CDR3 nucleotides are TGTGCCAGCAGCTCCGGGCGGGGACTGGAAGAAGAGACCCAGTACTTC.

This clone appeared a few times. This sequence joins TRBV5-1 and TRBJ1-4; 8 nucleotides line up with TRBD1. CDR3 length equals 16 residues. V gave up 2 bases and J gave up 1 base; unmatched junction bases: 4. Per the germline V gene, CDR1 is SGHRS and CDR2 is YFSETQ. CDR3 bases: TGCGCCAGCAGCTTACAGGGGGGGATAACTAATGAAAAACTGTTTTTT. Translation gives CASSLQGGITNEKLFF. The full variable domain, completed using reference TRBV5-1 and TRBJ1-4, is KAGVTQTPRYLIKTRGQQVTLSCSPISGHRSVSWYQQTPGQGLQFLFEYFSETQRNKGNFPGRFSGRQFSNSRSEMNVSTLELGDSALYLCASSLQGGITNEKLFFGSGTQLSVL.

The chain uses TRBV2 and TRBJ1-3, with 9 bases aligning to TRBD1. The CDR3 loop spans 15 amino acids. Germline assignment: CDR1 SNHLY and CDR2 FYNNEI. V shed 6 bases, J shed 0 bases, and the junction held 3 bases outside the gene matches. For the CDR3, the DNA is TGTGCCAGCAGCGAGACAGGGGGCTCTGGAAACACCATATATTTT. Translated, it gives CASSETGGSGNTIYF.

The chain uses TRBV30 and TRBJ1-4; tentatively, D is TRBD1 (6 bases). This CDR3 is built from 15 residues. V was trimmed by 4 bases and J by 5 bases, leaving 17 bases between them. Germline V gene sequence: CDR1 GTSNPN, CDR2 SVGIG (reference sequence). The CDR3 is CAWNFRTAGNEKLFF. CDR3 nucleotides: TGTGCCTGGAACTTTAGGACAGCCGGAAATGAAAAACTGTTTTTT. Together with reference TRBV30 and TRBJ1-4, the CDR3 gives the full variable domain: SQTIHQWPATLVQPVGSPLSLECTVEGTSNPNLYWYRQAAGRGLQLLFYSVGIGQISSEVPQNLSASRPQDRQFILSSKKLLLSDSGFYLCAWNFRTAGNEKLFFGSGTQLSVL.

This chain links TRBV20-1 with TRBJ1-1, with D unresolved. Germline CDR1 is DFQATT and CDR2 is SNEGSKA (reference sequence). V was clipped by 5 bases and J by 2 bases, with 6 bases between them. The CDR3 consists of 11 residues. This CDR3 is CSAARNTEAFF. As DNA, the CDR3 is TGCAGTGCTGCGCGTAACACTGAAGCTTTCTTT.

The chain links TRBV7-6 to TRBJ1-1, with 8 bases aligning to TRBD1. Germline assignment: CDR1 SGHVS and CDR2 FNYEAQ. V lost 1 base, J lost 7 bases, and 5 bases stayed unmatched. The CDR3 runs 14 residues. CDR3 residues: CASSLVSTGVEAFF. In nucleotides, the CDR3 is TGTGCCAGCAGCTTAGTATCGACAGGGGTTGAAGCTTTCTTT.

For this clone: The CDR3 carries no conserved terminal phenylalanine or tryptophan, so it likely arises from a read error. The chain uses TRBV4-1 and TRBJ2-3; 9 nucleotides align to TRBD1. The J segment lost 2 bases and the V segment lost 3 bases, leaving 12 bases of the junction unmatched. The CDR3 covers 18 residues. From germline, CDR1 is MGHRA and CDR2 YSYEKL. For the CDR3, the DNA is TGCGCCAGCAGCCACCGAGCCCCGGACAGGGGAAACACAGATACGCAGTATGTT. It specifies CASSHRAPDRGNTDTQYV.

The rearrangement uses TRBV5-5 and TRBJ2-7; D unclear. Germline CDR1 SGHKS, CDR2 YYEKEE (reference sequence). V lost 0 bases, J lost 2 bases, and 9 bases lay in between. This CDR3 region has 14 residues. The CDR3 here is CASSLDRFTYEQYF. Here the CDR3 DNA reads TGTGCCAGCAGCTTGGATCGGTTTACCTACGAGCAGTACTTC.

This clone was seen more than once but under ten times. This chain uses TRBV7-9 with TRBJ2-1; D is undetermined. From germline, CDR1 is SEHNR and CDR2 FQNEAQ (reference sequence). This CDR3 has 16 residues. V was trimmed by 8 bases and J by 2 bases, leaving 19 bases between them. CDR3 sequence: CASRPPLDFTYNEQFF. CDR3 bases: TGTGCCAGCCGACCCCCCCTAGACTTTACCTACAATGAGCAGTTCTTC.

This clone has just a few counts. The CDR3 sequence is CASSSRAEIYGYTF. The CDR3 DNA is TGTGCCAGCAGCTCCAGGGCGGAGATCTATGGCTACACCTTC. This chain connects TRBV6-1 to TRBJ1-2; D may be TRBD1 (5 bases). The CDR3 length is 14 residues. The V and J ends lost 6 bases and 4 bases respectively, with 15 bases between them. Germline V gene lookup returns CDR1 MNHNS and CDR2 SASEGT.

The chain uses TRBV7-2 and TRBJ2-5; D not certain. CDR3 size: 13 residues. CDR1 and CDR2 (germline): SGHTA, FQGNSA. V was cut by 1 base and J by 2 bases, with 5 bases left in between. CDR3 amino acids: CASSLVNQETQYF. The CDR3 bases are TGTGCCAGCAGCTTAGTCAATCAAGAGACCCAGTACTTC.

This chain connects TRBV15 to TRBJ2-2; TRBD2 aligns across 10 bases. CDR1 and CDR2 from the germline V gene are LNHNV and YYDKDF (reference sequence). The CDR3 runs 19 residues. V lost 2 bases to trimming and J lost 7 bases; unmatched junction nucleotides: 16. As DNA, the CDR3 is TGTGCCACCAGCAGATCAACTGCCACAGCGGGGGGGCAAGGCGGGGAGCTGTTTTTT. This encodes CATSRSTATAGGQGGELFF.

V usage is TRBV14 and J usage is TRBJ1-2; 7 positions match TRBD1. The V and J ends lost 4 bases and 4 bases, in that order; junction bases with no gene match: 6. The V gene's germline CDR1 is SGHDN and CDR2 FVKESK. This CDR3 comprises 14 residues. The CDR3 sequence is CASSRMGQPYGYTF. DNA for the CDR3: TGTGCCAGCAGCCGAATGGGACAGCCCTATGGCTACACCTTC.

There are a few counts of this clone. The rearrangement uses TRBV7-6 and TRBJ2-2, with D tentatively TRBD1 (6 bases). CDR3 length: 12 residues. The germline V gene encodes CDR1 SGHVS and CDR2 FNYEAQ. V lost 5 bases and J 10 bases, leaving 11 bases between the germline ends. CDR3 loop: CASSHRTEELFF. The CDR3 region has the DNA TGTGCCAGCAGCCACCGGACAGAGGAGCTGTTTTTT.

CDR3: CASSHPGQGREKLFF. CDR3 bases: TGTGCCAGCAGTCACCCGGGACAGGGTCGAGAAAAACTGTTTTTT. V and J are TRBV7-9 and TRBJ1-4; 9 bases match TRBD1. Per germline, CDR1 SEHNR and CDR2 FQNEAQ (reference sequence). The CDR3 has 15 amino acids. After removal of 6 bases from V and 8 bases from J, the junction contained 10 bases not matched to a gene.

The DNA of the CDR3 is TGTGCCAGCAGCTCCCGACCCGGGACAGGGAATTCACCCCTCCACTTT. This gives the protein CASSSRPGTGNSPLHF. V usage is TRBV7-2 and J usage is TRBJ1-6, with 9 bases matching TRBD1. The CDR3 has 16 amino acids. The germline V gene has CDR1 SGHTA and CDR2 FQGNSA. The V segment lost 4 bases and the J segment 7 bases; nucleotides outside the gene matches: 8.

V and J are TRBV7-2 and TRBJ2-7; 8 nucleotides match TRBD2. The CDR3 is 14 amino acids. The ends lost 2 bases at V and 4 bases at J; junction bases unmatched: 4. Germline assignment: CDR1 SGHTA and CDR2 FQGNSA. CDR3 sequence reads: CASSLFGGDYEQYF. The CDR3 DNA reads as TGTGCCAGCAGCTTATTCGGGGGGGATTACGAGCAGTACTTC.

The chain has TRBV5-1 and TRBJ1-2, with 8 bases aligning to TRBD1. This CDR3 is built from 14 residues. Germline assignment: CDR1 SGHRS and CDR2 YFSETQ. V lost 3 bases and J lost 4; bases outside the gene matches: 5. CDR3 nucleotides: TGCGCCAGCAGCTACACGACAGGGGCCTATGGCTACACCTTC. The encoded protein is CASSYTTGAYGYTF.

The gene calls are TRBV27 and TRBJ2-7; D gene unclear. The V end lost 8 bases, the J end lost 3 bases, and 17 bases lay between the germline ends. This CDR3 comprises 14 residues. The germline CDR1 and CDR2 sequences are MNHEY and SMNVEV (reference sequence). The CDR3 DNA is TGTGCCAGCTCCTCAGTTGGCACAAGCTACGAGCAGTACTTC. This codes for CASSSVGTSYEQYF.

The chain couples TRBV30 to TRBJ2-1, with TRBD2 matching 15 bases. J was trimmed by 4 bases and V by 5 bases; bases with no gene match: 0. Germline-derived CDR1 and CDR2 are GTSNPN and SVGIG (reference sequence). This CDR3 contains 14 residues. The CDR3 DNA follows: TGTGCCTGGGGGACTAGCGGGGGGTACAATGAGCAGTTCTTC. This translates into CAWGTSGGYNEQFF.

V is TRBV11-2 and J is TRBJ1-2, with TRBD1 matching over 9 bases. Germline trimming cut 4 bases from V and 4 bases from J; bases unmatched to any gene: 10. Germline CDR1 is SGHAT and CDR2 is FQNNGV. The CDR3 runs to 16 residues. The DNA for the CDR3 is TGTGCCAGCAGCTACGCCGGGACAGGGTTTAGCTATGGCTACACCTTC. The encoded protein is CASSYAGTGFSYGYTF.

In DNA, the CDR3 is TGCAGCGTTGAACGGGGGGCGAAGGCTGAAGCTTTCTTT. The encoded protein is CSVERGAKAEAFF. V gene TRBV29-1 combines with J gene TRBJ1-1, with a tentative D call TRBD1 (6 bases). Germline V gives CDR1 SQVTM, CDR2 ANQGSEA. The CDR3 has 13 amino acids. V was shortened by 2 bases and J by 6 bases, with 13 bases between the two germline ends.